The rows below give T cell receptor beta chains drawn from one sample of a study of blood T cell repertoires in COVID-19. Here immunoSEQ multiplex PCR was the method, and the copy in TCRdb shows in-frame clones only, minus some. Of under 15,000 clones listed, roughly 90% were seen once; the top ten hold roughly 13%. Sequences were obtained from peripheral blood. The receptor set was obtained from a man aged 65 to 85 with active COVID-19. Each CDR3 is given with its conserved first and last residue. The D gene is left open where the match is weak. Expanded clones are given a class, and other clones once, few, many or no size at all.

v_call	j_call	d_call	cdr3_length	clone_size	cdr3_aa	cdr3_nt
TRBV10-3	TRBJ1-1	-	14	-	CAISEAGQSTEAFF	TGTGCCATCAGTGAGGCGGGGCAATCCACTGAAGCTTTCTTT
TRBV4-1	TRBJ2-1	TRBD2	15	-	CASSQGTRGRNEQFF	TGCGCCAGCAGCCAAGGGACTAGAGGGCGGAATGAGCAGTTCTTC
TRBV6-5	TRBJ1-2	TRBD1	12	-	CASRTGVDGYTF	TGTGCCAGCAGAACAGGGGTCGATGGCTACACCTTC
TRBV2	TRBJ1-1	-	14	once	CASSLTGVNTEAFF	TGTGCCAGCAGTTTAACGGGGGTGAACACTGAAGCTTTCTTT
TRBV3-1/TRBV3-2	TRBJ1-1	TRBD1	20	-	CASSQDHPGTGRLGNTEAFF	TGTGCCAGCAGCCAGGATCATCCCGGGACAGGGCGGTTGGGGAACACTGAAGCTTTCTTT
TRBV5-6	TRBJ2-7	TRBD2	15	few	CASSLAASGTYEQYF	TGTGCCAGCAGCTTGGCGGCTAGCGGGACCTACGAGCAGTACTTC
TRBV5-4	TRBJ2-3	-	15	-	CASSSDGGYTDTQYF	TGTGCCAGCAGCTCGGATGGGGGGTACACAGATACGCAGTATTTT
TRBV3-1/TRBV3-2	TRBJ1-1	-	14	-	CASSQVSGNTEAFF	TGTGCCAGCAGCCAAGTAAGCGGGAACACTGAAGCTTTCTTT
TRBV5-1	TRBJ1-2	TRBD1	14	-	CASSGGTGNYGYTF	TGCGCCAGCAGCGGCGGGACAGGGAACTATGGCTACACCTTC
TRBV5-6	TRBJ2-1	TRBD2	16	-	CASSVTSANLYNEQFF	TGTGCCAGCAGCGTGACTAGCGCCAATCTCTACAATGAGCAGTTCTTC
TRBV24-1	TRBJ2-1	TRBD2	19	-	CATSGPGLAGGNPYNEQFF	TGTGCCACCAGTGGTCCGGGACTAGCGGGGGGCAATCCCTACAATGAGCAGTTCTTC
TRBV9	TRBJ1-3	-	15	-	CASSVDHSSGNTIYF	TGTGCCAGCAGCGTAGATCACAGCTCTGGAAACACCATATATTTT
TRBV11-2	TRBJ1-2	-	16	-	CASSQAHRERGYGYTF	TGTGCCAGCAGCCAAGCCCACAGGGAGAGGGGCTATGGCTACACCTTC
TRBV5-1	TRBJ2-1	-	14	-	CASSGGSSYNEQFF	TGCGCCAGCAGCGGGGGGAGCTCCTACAATGAGCAGTTCTTC
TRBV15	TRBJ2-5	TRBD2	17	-	CATSRALAGGLLQTQYF	TGTGCCACCAGCAGAGCCTTGGCGGGGGGCCTCCTGCAGACCCAGTACTTC
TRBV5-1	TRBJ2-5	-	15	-	CASTSGGNVKETQYF	TGCGCCAGCACCAGCGGTGGGAACGTTAAAGAGACCCAGTACTTC
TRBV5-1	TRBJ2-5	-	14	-	CASSLRRGRETQYF	TGCGCCAGCAGCTTAAGGAGGGGGCGAGAGACCCAGTACTTC
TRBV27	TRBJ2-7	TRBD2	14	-	CASSLGLAGDEQYF	TGTGCCAGCAGTCTCGGACTAGCGGGAGACGAGCAGTACTTC
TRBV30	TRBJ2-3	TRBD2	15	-	CAWSVLAGSTDTQYF	TGTGCCTGGAGTGTTTTAGCGGGTAGCACAGATACGCAGTATTTT
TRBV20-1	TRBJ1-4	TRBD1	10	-	CSAQGQGLFF	TGCAGTGCCCAGGGACAGGGACTGTTTTTT
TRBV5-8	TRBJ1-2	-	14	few	CASRLAGGGDGYTF	TGTGCCAGCAGACTGGCCGGCGGGGGTGACGGCTACACCTTC
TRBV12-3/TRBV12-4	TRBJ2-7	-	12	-	CASSLAGYEQYF	TGTGCCAGCAGTTTGGCAGGTTACGAGCAGTACTTC
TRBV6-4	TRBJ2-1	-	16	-	CASSDSGQSIVNEQFF	TGTGCCAGCAGTGACTCGGGGCAGTCGATTGTAAATGAGCAGTTCTTC
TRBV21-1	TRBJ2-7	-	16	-	CASSRFTGQGFYEQYF	TGTGCCAGCAGCAGATTCACGGGACAGGGTTTTTATGAGCAGTACTTC
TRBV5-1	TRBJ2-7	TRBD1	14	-	CASSVGTARNEQYF	TGCGCCAGCAGTGTCGGGACAGCAAGGAACGAGCAGTACTTC
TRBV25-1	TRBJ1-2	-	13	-	CASSDVQSYGYTF	TGTGCCAGCAGTGACGTACAGTCCTATGGCTACACCTTC
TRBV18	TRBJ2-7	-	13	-	CASSPPGTYEQYF	TGTGCCAGCTCACCACCTGGCACCTACGAGCAGTACTTC
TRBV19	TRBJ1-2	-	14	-	CASSIGQAHYGYTF	TGTGCCAGTAGTATTGGCCAGGCCCACTATGGCTACACCTTC
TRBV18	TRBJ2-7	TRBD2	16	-	CASSPSTSGTSYEQYF	TGTGCCAGCTCACCTTCCACTAGCGGGACCTCCTACGAGCAGTACTTC
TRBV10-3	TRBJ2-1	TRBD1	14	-	CATGGQGRYNEQFF	TGTGCCACAGGGGGACAGGGGAGGTACAATGAGCAGTTCTTC
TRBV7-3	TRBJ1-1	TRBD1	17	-	CASSPSLRGQLNTEAFF	TGTGCCAGCAGTCCTAGCTTAAGGGGACAGCTGAACACTGAAGCTTTCTTT
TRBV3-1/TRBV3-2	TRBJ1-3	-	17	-	CASSQDIGALAGNTIYF	TGTGCCAGCAGCCAAGATATAGGGGCGTTGGCTGGAAACACCATATATTTT
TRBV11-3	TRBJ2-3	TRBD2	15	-	CASSLLAGAVDTQYF	TGTGCCAGCAGCCTCCTAGCGGGAGCGGTAGATACGCAGTATTTT
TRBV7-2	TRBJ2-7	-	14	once	CASSFRRDPYEQYF	TGTGCCAGCAGCTTCCGGAGGGATCCCTACGAGCAGTACTTC
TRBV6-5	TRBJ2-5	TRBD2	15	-	CASSPSSGGPETQYF	TGTGCCAGCAGTCCCTCTAGCGGGGGCCCAGAGACCCAGTACTTC
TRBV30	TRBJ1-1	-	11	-	CAWSVNTEAFF	TGTGCCTGGAGCGTGAACACTGAAGCTTTCTTT
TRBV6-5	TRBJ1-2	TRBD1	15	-	CASSLGQAPNYGYTF	TGTGCCAGCAGCCTCGGACAGGCTCCTAACTATGGCTACACCTTC
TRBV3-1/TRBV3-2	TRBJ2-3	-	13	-	CASRGLLTDTQYF	TGTGCCAGCCGGGGACTTCTCACAGATACGCAGTATTTT
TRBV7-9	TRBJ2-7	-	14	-	CASSTRASSYEQYF	TGTGCCAGCAGCACCAGGGCCAGCTCCTACGAGCAGTACTTC
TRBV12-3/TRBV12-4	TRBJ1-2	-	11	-	CASKGAYGYTF	TGTGCCAGCAAGGGAGCCTATGGCTACACCTTC
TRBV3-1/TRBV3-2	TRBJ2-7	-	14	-	CASSQAPSASEQYF	TGTGCCAGCAGCCAAGCCCCTAGCGCAAGCGAGCAGTACTTC
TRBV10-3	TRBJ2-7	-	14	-	CATAPLGGVYEQYF	TGTGCCACCGCACCCTTGGGGGGTGTGTACGAGCAGTACTTC
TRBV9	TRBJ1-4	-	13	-	CASSDSIREKLFF	TGTGCCAGCAGCGATAGCATCCGTGAAAAACTGTTTTTT
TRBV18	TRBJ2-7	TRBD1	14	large	CASSPRQGRYEQYF	TGTGCCAGCTCCCCTAGACAGGGTCGCTACGAGCAGTACTTC
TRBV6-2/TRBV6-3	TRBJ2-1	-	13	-	CASSPISYNEQFF	TGTGCCAGTAGTCCCATCTCCTACAATGAGCAGTTCTTC
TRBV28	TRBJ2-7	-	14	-	CASSLLDSSYEQYF	TGTGCCAGCAGTTTATTAGACAGCTCCTACGAGCAGTACTTC
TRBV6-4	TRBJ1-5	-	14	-	CASSVSGNNQPQHF	TGTGCCAGCAGTGTTTCGGGGAACAATCAGCCCCAGCATTTT
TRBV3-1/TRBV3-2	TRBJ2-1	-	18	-	CASSQDRSERYSYNEQFF	TGTGCCAGCAGCCAAGATCGAAGTGAGCGATACTCCTACAATGAGCAGTTCTTC
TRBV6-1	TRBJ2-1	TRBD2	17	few	CASSEVLAGGPSNEQFF	TGTGCCAGCAGTGAAGTGTTAGCGGGAGGGCCGAGTAATGAGCAGTTCTTC